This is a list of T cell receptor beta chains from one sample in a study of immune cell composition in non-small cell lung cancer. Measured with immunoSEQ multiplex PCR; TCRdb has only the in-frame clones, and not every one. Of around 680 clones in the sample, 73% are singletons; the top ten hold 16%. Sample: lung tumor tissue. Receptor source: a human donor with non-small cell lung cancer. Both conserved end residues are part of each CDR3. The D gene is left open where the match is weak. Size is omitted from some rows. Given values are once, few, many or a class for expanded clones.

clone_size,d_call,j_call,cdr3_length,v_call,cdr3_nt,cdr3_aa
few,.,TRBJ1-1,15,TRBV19,TGTGCCAGTACCCCGCGGGACGGCAGGCACACTGAAGCTTTCTTT,CASTPRDGRHTEAFF
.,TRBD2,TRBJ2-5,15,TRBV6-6,TGTGCCAGCAGCCCTGCGGGGGCGGGGGGAGAGACCCAGTACTTC,CASSPAGAGGETQYF
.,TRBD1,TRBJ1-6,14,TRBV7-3,TGTGCCAGCAGCTTAAAAGGACAGGCTTCACCCCTCCACTTT,CASSLKGQASPLHF
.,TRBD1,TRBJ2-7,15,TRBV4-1,TGCGCCAGCAGCCAAGCCTCGCAGGGGGTTTACGAGCAGTACTTC,CASSQASQGVYEQYF
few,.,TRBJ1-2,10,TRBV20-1,TGCAGTGCTAGAGACCTTGGCTACACCTTC,CSARDLGYTF
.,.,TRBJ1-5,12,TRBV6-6,TGTGCCAGCAGCCTCGGGGGTCAGCCCCAGCATTTT,CASSLGGQPQHF
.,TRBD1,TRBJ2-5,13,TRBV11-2,TGTGCCAGCAGCTCGACAGGGGAGGAGACCCAGTACTTC,CASSSTGEETQYF
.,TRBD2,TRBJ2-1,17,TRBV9,TGTGCCAGCAGCGTAGGGGTAGGGACTAGCGGGAGAGGTGAGCAGTTCTTC,CASSVGVGTSGRGEQFF
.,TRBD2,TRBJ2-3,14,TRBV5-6,TGTGCCAGCAGCATGCGGGGGGCGGGAGATACGCAGTATTTT,CASSMRGAGDTQYF
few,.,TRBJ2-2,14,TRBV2,TGTGCCAGCAGTGAAGCTAGCAGCACCGGGGAGCTGTTTTTT,CASSEASSTGELFF
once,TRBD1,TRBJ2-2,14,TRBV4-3,TGCGCCAGCAACAGGGGGCGGAACACCGGGGAGCTGTTTTTT,CASNRGRNTGELFF
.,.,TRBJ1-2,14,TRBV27,TGTGCCAGCAACCCTAGGGGAGGGGGCTATGGCTACACCTTC,CASNPRGGGYGYTF
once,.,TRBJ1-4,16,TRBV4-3,TGCGCCAGCAGCCAAGATCTCGGGGCAACTAATGAAAAACTGTTTTTT,CASSQDLGATNEKLFF
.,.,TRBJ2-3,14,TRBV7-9,TGTGCCAGCAGCCCCCCGTATCGGGCAGATACGCAGTATTTT,CASSPPYRADTQYF
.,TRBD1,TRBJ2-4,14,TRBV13,TGTGCCAGCAGCATCCGGGACAGGGGAAACATTCAGTACTTC,CASSIRDRGNIQYF
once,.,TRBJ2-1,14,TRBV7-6,TGTGCCAGCAACCAGGGACTTCTCTACAATGAGCAGTTCTTC,CASNQGLLYNEQFF
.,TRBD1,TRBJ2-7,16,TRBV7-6,TGTGCCAGCAGCTCCTCCCGGGACAGGGAACCCTACGAGCAGTACTTC,CASSSSRDREPYEQYF
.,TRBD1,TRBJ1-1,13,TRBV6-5,TGTGCCAGCCAGGGGGATCATGGCACTGAAGCTTTCTTT,CASQGDHGTEAFF
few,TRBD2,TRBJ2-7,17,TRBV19,TGTGCCAGTAGTCCACTAGCGGGAGGCCATAGCTCCTACGAGCAGTACTTC,CASSPLAGGHSSYEQYF
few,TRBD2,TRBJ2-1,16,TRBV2,TGTGCCAGCAGTATGACTAGCGGGAGTTCCTACAATGAGCAGTTCTTC,CASSMTSGSSYNEQFF
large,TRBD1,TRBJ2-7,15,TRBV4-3,TGCGCCAGCAGCCAAGCCTCGCAGGGGGTTTACGAGCAGTACTTC,CASSQASQGVYEQYF
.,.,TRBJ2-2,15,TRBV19,TGTGCCAGTATGGGTTCCGAAGGAGACACCGGGGAGCTGTTTTTT,CASMGSEGDTGELFF
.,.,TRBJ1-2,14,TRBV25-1,TGTGCCAGCAGTGGGCAATATGGCCCTTATGGCTACACCTTC,CASSGQYGPYGYTF
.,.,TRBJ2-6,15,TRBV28,TGTGCCAGCAGTACCCGGGGCTCTGGGGCCAACGTCCTGACTTTC,CASSTRGSGANVLTF
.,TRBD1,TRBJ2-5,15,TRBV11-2,TGTGCCAGCAGCACTCGACAGGGGGCATGGGAGACCCAGTACTTC,CASSTRQGAWETQYF
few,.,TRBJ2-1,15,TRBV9,TGTGCCAGCAGCGTAGCTGTCCAGGGGTTGAATGAGCAGTTCTTC,CASSVAVQGLNEQFF
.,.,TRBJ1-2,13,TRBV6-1,TGTGCCAGCAGGAACAGATCTAACTATGGCTACACCTTC,CASRNRSNYGYTF
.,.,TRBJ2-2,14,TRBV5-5,TGTGCCAGCAGCTTGGCCTTCGTGAGCGGGGAGCTGTTTTTT,CASSLAFVSGELFF
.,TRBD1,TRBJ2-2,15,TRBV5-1,TGCGCCAGCAGGACCGGGACAGCGAACACCGGGGAGCTGTTTTTT,CASRTGTANTGELFF
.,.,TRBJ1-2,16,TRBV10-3,TGTGCCATCAGTGAGTCGACGGCGGGGGCTGGCTATGGCTACACCTTC,CAISESTAGAGYGYTF
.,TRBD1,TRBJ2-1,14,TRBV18,TGTGCCAGCTCTCCCAGGGACAGGGATGTTGAGCAGTTCTTC,CASSPRDRDVEQFF
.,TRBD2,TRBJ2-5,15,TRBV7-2,TGTGCCAGCAGCGTTAGCGGGGGGGCTTCTGGGACCCAGTACTTC,CASSVSGGASGTQYF
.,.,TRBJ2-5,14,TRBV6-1,TGTGCCAGCAGTGAAGGCCGGCCGCGGGAGACCCAGTACTTC,CASSEGRPRETQYF
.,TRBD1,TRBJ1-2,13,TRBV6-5,TGTGCCAGCAGGACCGGGACAGGGGTTGGCTACACCTTC,CASRTGTGVGYTF
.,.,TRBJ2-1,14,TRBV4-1,TGCGCCAGCAGCCCGCTACGGGGTGGAGATGAGCAGTTCTTC,CASSPLRGGDEQFF
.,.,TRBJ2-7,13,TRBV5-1,TGCGCCACTCCCTCCGGACAGTTCTACGAGCAGTACTTC,CATPSGQFYEQYF
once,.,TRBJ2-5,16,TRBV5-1,TGCGCCAGCAGCTTGGCGGGGGGCACCCACCAAGAGACCCAGTACTTC,CASSLAGGTHQETQYF
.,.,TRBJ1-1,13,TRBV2,TGTGCCAGCAGCCTATACAGGGTTGCTGAAGCTTTCTTT,CASSLYRVAEAFF
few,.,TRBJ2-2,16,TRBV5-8,TGTGCCAGCAGCCTTCCGGACAGAACGAACACCGGGGAGCTGTTTTTT,CASSLPDRTNTGELFF